Listed below are T cell receptor beta chains from one sample, sequenced in a study of blood T cell repertoires in COVID-19. Sequencing used immunoSEQ multiplex PCR; TCRdb keeps in-frame clones, though not all of them. The sample lists approximately 280,000 clones; around 89% were seen once. Sequenced input: peripheral blood. The origin of the receptors is a man aged 35-49 years with acute or convalescent COVID-19. The CDR3 runs from the conserved cysteine through the conserved F or W. Fields, in order: J gene, clone size, V gene, D gene, CDR3 DNA, CDR3 protein. D genes are given only for firm matches. Clone size is stated in some rows and not others, as once, few, many or a class when expanded.

TRBJ2-1 . TRBV10-2 . TGCGCCAGCAGTGTCCGGACAGAGAACAATGAGCAGTTCTTC CASSVRTENNEQFF
TRBJ1-1 . TRBV19 . TGTGCCAGTAGTATTGGGCCGGCCAACACTGAAGCTTTCTTT CASSIGPANTEAFF
TRBJ1-5 . TRBV29-1 . TGCAGCGTGGGAAACTCCGGGACTTCGGGCAATCAGCCCCAGCATTTT CSVGNSGTSGNQPQHF
TRBJ1-5 . TRBV19 TRBD1 TGTGCCAGTAGTACAAACAGGGGTAGCAATCAGCCCCAGCATTTT CASSTNRGSNQPQHF
TRBJ1-3 . TRBV10-2 . TGCGCCAGCAGTGAAAGCGGTGGAAACACCATATATTTT CASSESGGNTIYF
TRBJ2-7 . TRBV6-1 TRBD2 TGTGCCAGCAGTGAAGCGGTATGGCGGACTAGCGGATCCTACGAGCAGTACTTC CASSEAVWRTSGSYEQYF
TRBJ2-5 . TRBV20-1 TRBD2 TGCAGTGCTAGTTCTAGCGGGGTCCTTGAGACCCAGTACTTC CSASSSGVLETQYF
TRBJ1-1 . TRBV11-2 . TGTGCCAGCAGCCCAGCGAAAGGTGAAGCTTTCTTT CASSPAKGEAFF
TRBJ2-2 . TRBV11-2 . TGTGCCAGCAGCCCTATTGGTAGCTATATAATTCAGGGGGAGCTGTTTTTT CASSPIGSYIIQGELFF
TRBJ1-4 few TRBV9 TRBD1 TGTGCCAGCAGCGAGCGGGACAGGTTAGGTGGCGAAAAACTGTTTTTT CASSERDRLGGEKLFF
TRBJ1-5 . TRBV5-6 . TGTGCCAGCAGCTTGGGACAGGTTAGCAATCAGCCCCAGCATTTT CASSLGQVSNQPQHF
TRBJ1-2 . TRBV2 TRBD1 TGTGCCAGCAGTCCGGGACAGTTTTATCGGGTGGGCTACACCTTC CASSPGQFYRVGYTF
TRBJ1-1 . TRBV15 . TGTGCCACCAGCATACATCGAGGCACTGAAGCTTTCTTT CATSIHRGTEAFF
TRBJ1-1 . TRBV6-5 TRBD1 TGTGCCAGCAGCCCGGAGGACAGGGTGGGCACTGAAGCTTTCTTT CASSPEDRVGTEAFF
TRBJ1-1 . TRBV5-4 . TGTGCCAGCAGCGGACGTGACAGGGAAGCTTTCTTT CASSGRDREAFF
TRBJ1-4 . TRBV5-1 . TGCGCCAGCAGCTTGGACAGACCGAATGAAAAACTGTTTTTT CASSLDRPNEKLFF
TRBJ1-3 . TRBV6-5 . TGTGCCTCGCCCAGGCCAACTGGAAACACCATATATTTT CASPRPTGNTIYF